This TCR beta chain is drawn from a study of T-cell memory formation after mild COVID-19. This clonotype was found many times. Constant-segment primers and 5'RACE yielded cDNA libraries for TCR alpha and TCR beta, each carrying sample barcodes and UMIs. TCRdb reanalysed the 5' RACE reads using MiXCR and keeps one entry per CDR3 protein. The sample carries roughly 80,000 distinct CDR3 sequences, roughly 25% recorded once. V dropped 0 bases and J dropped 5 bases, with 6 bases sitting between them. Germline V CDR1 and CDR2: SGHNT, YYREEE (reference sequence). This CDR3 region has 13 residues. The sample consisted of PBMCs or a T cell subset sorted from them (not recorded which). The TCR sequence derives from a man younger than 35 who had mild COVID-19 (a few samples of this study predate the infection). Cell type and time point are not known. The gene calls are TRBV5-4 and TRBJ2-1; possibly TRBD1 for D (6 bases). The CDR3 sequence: CASSLAGDNEQFF. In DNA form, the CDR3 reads TGTGCCAGCAGCTTGGCAGGGGACAATGAGCAGTTCTTC.